This T cell receptor beta chain stems from a study of shared clonotypes between healthy human individuals. CDR1 MDHEN and CDR2 SYDVKM come from the germline V gene. With V trimmed by 6 bases and J by 2 bases, 8 bases remained unmatched. This CDR3 contains 15 residues. Comment on this clone: Its antigen remains unknown.

Produced via immunoSEQ multiplex PCR; TCRdb's table is partial and in-frame only. Of 2,500,000 or so clones listed, around 93% were seen once; the top ten hold 0.3% to 0.45%. Study-level points and caveats: Clonotypes shared by all four donors outscored non-shared clonotypes in generation probability. Researchers sampled blood only, noting tissue repertoires likely differ.

The sequence was obtained from a man younger than 35 in good health. Some clones in this sample may be carry-over from other donors' samples. Source material: naive CD4+ T cells from PBMCs. Subset denoted: CD45RA+ positively selected. The chain joins TRBV28 to TRBJ2-7; TRBD1 matches 9 bases. This CDR3 reads CASRSGTGTPYEQYF. The DNA for the CDR3 is TGTGCCAGCAGATCCGGGACAGGGACCCCCTACGAGCAGTACTTC.